This TCR beta chain was sequenced in a study of cytomegalovirus exposure and HLA in healthy donors. Primers: 60 Vbeta forward and 13 Jbeta reverse. TCRdb's table, derived via immunoSEQ multiplex PCR, lists solely in-frame clones and lacks some. This table has about 150,000 clones, 65% to 75% appearing once. The V end was cut by 0 bases, the J end by 6 bases, with 9 bases between. Germline V CDR1 and CDR2: GTSNPN, SVGIG (reference sequence). The CDR3 length is 13 residues. Sequencing input: PBMCs. This sequence was found in a young man in good health and CMV-seronegative. The chain couples TRBV30 to TRBJ1-5, with D maybe TRBD1 (5 bases). DNA for the CDR3: TGTGCCTGGAGTGTGGGGGGGATTCAGCCCCAGCATTTT. It is translated as CAWSVGGIQPQHF.